Shown below are 18 T cell receptor beta chains from a single sample sequenced in a study of blood T cell repertoires in COVID-19 (dated by TCRdb to about 2020). Libraries came from the immunoSEQ multiplex PCR assay. This is the immuneACCESS table as TCRdb keeps it, with only in-frame sequences that have V and J called. A part of the clones is gone; compared with another copy, unresolved V genes explain less than half, and the rest is unexplained. The sample includes 75,000 to 100,000 clones, with approximately 80% observed a single time. The ten largest clones represent about 10% of the sample. Sequencing was performed on peripheral blood. These receptor sequences come from a woman older than 75 with acute or convalescent COVID-19.

The chain couples TRBV6-1 to TRBJ2-7; the D gene is possibly TRBD1 (6 bases). V was clipped by 7 bases and J by 1 base, with 11 bases between them. Germline V gives CDR1 MNHNS, CDR2 SASEGT. This CDR3 comprises 13 residues. The CDR3 DNA reads TGTGCCAGCATGAGGGACAATTCCTACGAGCAGTACTTC. Translating gives CASMRDNSYEQYF.

J is TRBJ2-7 and V is TRBV10-3; maybe TRBD1 (6 bases). The CDR3 extends over 14 amino acids. CDR1 and CDR2 (germline): ENHRY, SYGVKD. Trimming took off 3 bases at V and 0 bases at J, with 9 bases between the two ends. The DNA of the CDR3 is TGTGCCATCAGTGACAGGGGTTTCTCCTACGAGCAGTACTTC. This gives the protein CAISDRGFSYEQYF.

This clone came up once. V and J are TRBV7-2 and TRBJ1-4, with D tentatively TRBD1 (5 bases). In germline, CDR1 is SGHTA, CDR2 FQGNSA. Between the trimmed V and J ends, which lost 5 bases and 6 bases, there was a span of 13 bases. The CDR3 is made up of 14 amino acids. CDR3 DNA: TGTGCCAGCAGCCGGGGGATCGGGTATGAAAAACTGTTTTTT. Translation: CASSRGIGYEKLFF.

The CDR3 is CASSYSYSGNTIYF. In nucleotides, the CDR3 is TGTGCCAGCAGTTACTCGTACTCTGGAAACACCATATATTTT. The chain recombines TRBV6-6 with TRBJ1-3; the D is unclear. The CDR3 loop spans 14 amino acids. V lost 0 bases, J lost 0 bases, and 3 bases lay in between. Germline V lookup: CDR1 MNHNY, CDR2 SVGAGI (reference sequence).

The rearrangement links TRBV5-1 to TRBJ2-2; possibly TRBD2 for D (6 bases). V was pared by 7 bases and J by 2 bases, with 12 bases between. Germline V CDR1 and CDR2: SGHRS, YFSETQ. This CDR3 comprises 14 residues. CDR3 loop: CASGSGQNTGELFF. The CDR3 region has the DNA TGCGCCAGCGGCAGCGGGCAAAACACCGGGGAGCTGTTTTTT.

The genes are TRBV4-3 and TRBJ1-4; D not certain. The length of the CDR3 is 15 residues. Trimming left V 0 bases short and J 4 bases short, with 9 bases between. Germline V gene data show CDR1 as LGHNA and CDR2 as YSLEER. This CDR3 is CASSQDPGRNEKLFF. Written as DNA, the CDR3 is TGCGCCAGCAGCCAAGATCCAGGTCGTAATGAAAAACTGTTTTTT.

This clone was counted only a few times. This rearrangement joins TRBV7-2 to TRBJ1-5; perhaps TRBD1 as D (6 bases). The CDR3 runs 17 residues. V was cut by 2 bases and J by 2 bases, with 16 bases left in between. Germline values: CDR1 SGHTA, CDR2 FQGNSA. The CDR3 loop reads CASSLLGGAYGNQPQHF. The CDR3 DNA follows: TGTGCCAGCAGCTTACTGGGGGGGGCTTATGGCAATCAGCCCCAGCATTTT.

Remarks on this clone: One end of the junction is discordant with germline, which a read error may explain. The chain has TRBV6-1 and TRBJ2-6; D gene ambiguous. This CDR3 contains 16 residues. Germline V gene lookup returns CDR1 MNHNS and CDR2 SASEGT. The chain's CDR3 is CASSQASIAGANVLTF. Here the CDR3 DNA reads TGTGCCAGCAGTCAAGCTAGTATAGCTGGGGCCAACGTCCTGACTTTC.

This sequence joins TRBV18 and TRBJ2-3, with 9 bases matching TRBD1. Germline V gene data show CDR1 as KGHSH and CDR2 as LQKENI. J lost 1 base, V lost 3 bases, and 5 bases had no gene match. The CDR3 is made up of 16 amino acids. Here the CDR3 reads CASSPLDRGGTDTQYF. In nucleotides, the CDR3 is TGTGCCAGCTCACCTCTGGACAGGGGAGGCACAGATACGCAGTATTTT.

This clone was detected a few times. The CDR3 coding sequence is TGTGCCAGCAGCCCCTGGCAGGGCTCGGGCTACACCTTC. This encodes CASSPWQGSGYTF. This chain links TRBV5-5 with TRBJ1-2, with a tentative D call TRBD1 (5 bases). The CDR3 is made up of 13 amino acids. Trimming took off 4 bases at V and 8 bases at J, with 15 bases between the two ends. Germline lookup yields CDR1 SGHKS and CDR2 YYEKEE (reference sequence).

The V call is TRBV19, the J call TRBJ2-3; tentative D call: TRBD2 (7 bases). Trimming removed 2 bases at V and 5 bases at J, with 11 bases between. CDR1 and CDR2 from the germline V gene are LNHDA and SQIVND (reference sequence). CDR3 length equals 14 residues. The CDR3 loop reads CASSITGGVDTQYF. The CDR3 nucleotides are TGTGCCAGTAGTATAACGGGGGGCGTAGATACGCAGTATTTT.

The rearrangement uses TRBV7-3 and TRBJ2-1, with 7 bases matching TRBD2. Germline-derived CDR1 and CDR2 are SGHTA and FQGTGA. This CDR3 comprises 14 residues. V lost 2 bases and J lost 7; bases outside the gene matches: 5. CDR3 bases: TGTGCCAGCAGCTTAGGCCAGGGAGGGAATGAGCAGTTCTTC. This sequence encodes CASSLGQGGNEQFF.

The chain carries TRBV29-1 and TRBJ1-1; 10 bases match TRBD1. The ends lost 6 bases at V and 9 bases at J; junction bases unmatched: 13. The CDR3 consists of 14 residues. CDR1 is SQVTM and CDR2 is ANQGSEA in the germline V gene. Here the CDR3 reads CSVLRDRGDLKAFF. The CDR3 DNA reads as TGCAGCGTCCTGCGGGACAGGGGAGATTTAAAAGCTTTCTTT.

The V gene is TRBV11-3, the J gene TRBJ2-5, with 8 bases identical to TRBD2. CDR1 SGHNT and CDR2 YENEEA come from the germline V gene. CDR3 length: 13 amino acids. Trimming cost V 3 bases and J 5 bases; bases outside gene matches: 2. The CDR3 is CASSFREGETQYF. CDR3 DNA sequence: TGTGCCAGCAGCTTCCGGGAGGGGGAGACCCAGTACTTC.

V gene TRBV9 combines with J gene TRBJ2-3; the D gene is possibly TRBD1 (5 bases). The CDR3 is made up of 14 amino acids. Looked up from germline, CDR1 is SGDLS and CDR2 is YYNGEE. V lost 1 base and J lost 2, with 8 bases in between. CDR3 coding DNA: TGTGCCAGCAGCGTAAGGGGCGACACAGATACGCAGTATTTT. Residues: CASSVRGDTDTQYF.

The chain is built from TRBV6-2 or TRBV6-3 and TRBJ2-7; 7 nucleotides match TRBD1. This CDR3 spans 15 amino acids. Germline trimming cut 6 bases from V and 2 bases from J; bases unmatched to any gene: 10. Germline loops: CDR1 MNHEY, CDR2 SVGEGT. The CDR3 bases are TGTGCCAGCAGCCGCCGGGACAGCTTTGCCTACGAGCAGTACTTC. Its protein product is CASSRRDSFAYEQYF.

The V call is TRBV3-1 (or the pseudogene TRBV3-2), the J call TRBJ1-6; D possibly corresponds to TRBD1 (6 bases). Per the germline V gene, CDR1 is LGHDT and CDR2 is YNNKEL (reference sequence). The CDR3 loop spans 15 amino acids. V shed 1 base and J shed 6 bases, with 10 bases lying between them. The CDR3 region has the DNA TGTGCCAGCAGCCAAGTGGGACACTTTAATTCACCCCTCCACTTT. Its protein is CASSQVGHFNSPLHF.

In its sample, this clone was seen once. The rearrangement links TRBV24-1 to TRBJ2-2; no definite D call. CDR1 is KGHDR, CDR2 SFDVKD, per germline. The CDR3 spans 14 residues. V was cut by 4 bases and J by 5 bases, with 10 bases left in between. CDR3 bases: TGTGCCACCAGTGACACCGGGTGGACCGGGGAGCTGTTTTTT. Its translation is CATSDTGWTGELFF.